This entry lists 5 T cell receptor beta chains sequenced from one sample in a study of blood T cell repertoires in COVID-19. Profiling relied on immunoSEQ multiplex PCR, and the TCRdb table lists in-frame clones only, not all of them. The table has tens of thousands of clones, about 82% seen once. Sequencing was carried out using peripheral blood. The receptors derive from a woman aged 55-69 years with acute or convalescent COVID-19.

The rearrangement joins TRBV7-2 to TRBJ2-7; maybe TRBD2 (5 bases). CDR3 size: 13 residues. The germline CDR1 and CDR2 sequences are SGHTA and FQGNSA. V was trimmed by 3 bases and J by 0 bases, leaving 6 bases between them. CDR3 in amino acids: CASSFDYSYEQYF. In DNA form, the CDR3 reads TGTGCCAGCAGCTTCGACTACTCCTACGAGCAGTACTTC.

This clone has just one count. The chain couples TRBV28 to TRBJ1-5; D is possibly TRBD1 (5 bases). V shed 1 base and J shed 7 bases, with 23 bases lying between them. The CDR3 consists of 18 residues. Germline CDR1 reads MDHEN; CDR2 reads SYDVKM. DNA of the CDR3: TGTGCCAGCAGTTTATTGGGGTCGGGCAGACTAGGGGCCCAGCCCCAGCATTTT. Translating gives CASSLLGSGRLGAQPQHF.

CDR3 amino acids: CASRPGTGDVEQFF. CDR3 bases: TGTGCCAGCAGGCCCGGGACAGGGGATGTTGAGCAGTTCTTC. The chain uses TRBV2 and TRBJ2-1; 10 nucleotides agree with TRBD1. V trimming: 6 bases; J trimming: 9 bases; junction bases outside the gene matches: 8. This CDR3 spans 14 amino acids. Per the germline V gene, CDR1 is SNHLY and CDR2 is FYNNEI.

The V and J genes are TRBV16 and TRBJ2-3; 10 bases line up with TRBD1. The length of the CDR3 is 16 residues. V trimming: 2 bases; J trimming: 3 bases; junction bases outside the gene matches: 5. From germline, CDR1 is KGHSY and CDR2 FQNENV. In DNA form, the CDR3 reads TGTGCCAGCAGCCAACTTGGACAGGGGGGTACAGATACGCAGTATTTT. It codes for CASSQLGQGGTDTQYF.

The rearrangement uses TRBV5-4 and TRBJ1-4, with D perhaps TRBD1 (6 bases). Germline-derived CDR1 and CDR2 are SGHNT and YYREEE (reference sequence). CDR3 length: 16 amino acids. Trimming stripped 4 bases from V and 4 bases from J, with 17 bases between. The CDR3, as DNA: TGTGCCAGCAGCCCGGGGGGGGGCTCGGGTAATGAAAAACTGTTTTTT. It specifies CASSPGGGSGNEKLFF.